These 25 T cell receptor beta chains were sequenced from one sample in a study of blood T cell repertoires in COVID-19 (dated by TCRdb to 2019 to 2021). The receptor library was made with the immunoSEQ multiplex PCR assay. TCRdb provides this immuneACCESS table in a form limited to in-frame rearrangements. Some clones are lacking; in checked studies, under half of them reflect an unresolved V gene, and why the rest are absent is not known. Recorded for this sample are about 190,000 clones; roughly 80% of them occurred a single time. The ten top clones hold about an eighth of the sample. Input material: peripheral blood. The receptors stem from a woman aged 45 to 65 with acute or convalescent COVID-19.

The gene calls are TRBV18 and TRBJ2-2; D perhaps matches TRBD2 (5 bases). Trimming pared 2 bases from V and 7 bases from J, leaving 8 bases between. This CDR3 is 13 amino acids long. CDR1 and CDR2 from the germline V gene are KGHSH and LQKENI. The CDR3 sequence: CASSPIRDGELFF. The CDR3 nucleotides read TGTGCCAGCTCACCAATTCGGGACGGGGAGCTGTTTTTT.

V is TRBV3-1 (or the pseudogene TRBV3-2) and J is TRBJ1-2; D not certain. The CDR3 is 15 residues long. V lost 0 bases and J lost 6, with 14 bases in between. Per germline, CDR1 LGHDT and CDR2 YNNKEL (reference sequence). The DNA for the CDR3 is TGTGCCAGCAGCCAAGATCTAACGGGGTTTAATGGCTACACCTTC. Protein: CASSQDLTGFNGYTF.

The CDR3 loop is CASSLTGFNSPLHF. The CDR3 bases are TGCGCCAGCAGCTTGACAGGGTTTAATTCACCCCTCCACTTT. This chain joins TRBV5-1 and TRBJ1-6, with D possibly TRBD1 on 6 matching bases. The germline V gene encodes CDR1 SGHRS and CDR2 YFSETQ. V lost 1 base and J lost 6, with 8 bases in between. This CDR3 has 14 amino acids. The full variable domain, rest sourced from reference TRBV5-1 and TRBJ1-6, is KAGVTQTPRYLIKTRGQQVTLSCSPISGHRSVSWYQQTPGQGLQFLFEYFSETQRNKGNFPGRFSGRQFSNSRSEMNVSTLELGDSALYLCASSLTGFNSPLHFGNGTRLTVT.

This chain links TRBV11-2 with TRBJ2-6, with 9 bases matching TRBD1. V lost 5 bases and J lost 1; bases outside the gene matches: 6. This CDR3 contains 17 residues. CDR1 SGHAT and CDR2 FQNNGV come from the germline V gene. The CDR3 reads CASSPTGGLSGANVLTF. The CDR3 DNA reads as TGTGCCAGCAGCCCTACAGGGGGCCTGTCTGGGGCCAACGTCCTGACTTTC. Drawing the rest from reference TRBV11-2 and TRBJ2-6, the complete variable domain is EAGVAQSPRYKIIEKRQSVAFWCNPISGHATLYWYQQILGQGPKLLIQFQNNGVVDDSQLPKDRFSAERLKGVDSTLKIQPAKLEDSAVYLCASSPTGGLSGANVLTFGAGSRLTVL.

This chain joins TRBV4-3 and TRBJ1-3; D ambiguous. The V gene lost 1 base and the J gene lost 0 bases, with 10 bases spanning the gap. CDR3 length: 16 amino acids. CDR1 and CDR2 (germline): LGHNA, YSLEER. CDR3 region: CASSQALRSSGNTIYF. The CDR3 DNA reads TGCGCCAGCAGCCAAGCACTCCGAAGCTCTGGAAACACCATATATTTT.

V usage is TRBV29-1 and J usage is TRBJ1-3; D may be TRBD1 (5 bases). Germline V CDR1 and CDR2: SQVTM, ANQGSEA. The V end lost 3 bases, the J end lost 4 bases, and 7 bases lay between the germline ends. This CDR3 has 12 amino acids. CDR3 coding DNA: TGCAGCGTTGACGCAGGGGGAAACACCATATATTTT. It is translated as CSVDAGGNTIYF.

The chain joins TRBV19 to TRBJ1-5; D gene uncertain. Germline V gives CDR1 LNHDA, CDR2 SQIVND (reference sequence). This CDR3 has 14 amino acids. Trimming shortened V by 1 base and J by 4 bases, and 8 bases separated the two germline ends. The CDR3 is CASSIATKNQPQHF. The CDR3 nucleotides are TGTGCCAGTAGTATAGCGACAAAAAATCAGCCCCAGCATTTT.

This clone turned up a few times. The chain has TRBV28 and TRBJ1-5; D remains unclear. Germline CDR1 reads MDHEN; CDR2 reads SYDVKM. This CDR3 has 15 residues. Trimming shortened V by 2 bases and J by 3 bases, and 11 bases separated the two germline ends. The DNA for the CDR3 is TGTGCCAGCAGTTTAAGTTCCGGTCTCAATCAGCCCCAGCATTTT. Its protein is CASSLSSGLNQPQHF.

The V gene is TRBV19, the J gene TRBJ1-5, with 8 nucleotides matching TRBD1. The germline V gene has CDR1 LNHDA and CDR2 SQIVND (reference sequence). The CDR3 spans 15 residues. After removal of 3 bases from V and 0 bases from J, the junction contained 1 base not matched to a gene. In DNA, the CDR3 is TGTGCCAGTAGTATGACAGGGGCTAGCAATCAGCCCCAGCATTTT. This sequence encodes CASSMTGASNQPQHF.

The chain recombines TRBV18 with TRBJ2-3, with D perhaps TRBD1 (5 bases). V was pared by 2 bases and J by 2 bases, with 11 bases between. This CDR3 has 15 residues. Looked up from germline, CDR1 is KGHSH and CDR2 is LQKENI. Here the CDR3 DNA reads TGTGCCAGCTCACCAAACTCAGGGTCCACAGATACGCAGTATTTT. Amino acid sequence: CASSPNSGSTDTQYF.

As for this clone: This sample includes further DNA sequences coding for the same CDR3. The CDR3 sequence is CASSYSQADTQYF. DNA of the CDR3: TGTGCCAGCAGTTACTCGCAGGCAGATACGCAGTATTTT. The chain recombines TRBV6-5 with TRBJ2-3; unclear D gene. Per germline, CDR1 MNHEY and CDR2 SVGAGI. V shed 0 bases and J shed 4 bases, with 5 bases lying between them. This CDR3 is 13 amino acids long.

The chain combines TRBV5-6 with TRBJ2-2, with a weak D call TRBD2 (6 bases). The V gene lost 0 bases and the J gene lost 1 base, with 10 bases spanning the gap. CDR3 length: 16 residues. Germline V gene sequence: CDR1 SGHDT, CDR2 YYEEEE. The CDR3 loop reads CASSLARGVNTGELFF. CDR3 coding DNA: TGTGCCAGCAGCTTGGCCCGCGGGGTGAACACCGGGGAGCTGTTTTTT.

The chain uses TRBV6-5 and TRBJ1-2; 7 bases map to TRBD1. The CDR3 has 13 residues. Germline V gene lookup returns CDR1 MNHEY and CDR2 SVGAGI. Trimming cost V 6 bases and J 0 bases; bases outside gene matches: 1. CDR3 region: CASSDRANYGYTF. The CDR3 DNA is TGTGCCAGCAGCGACAGGGCTAACTATGGCTACACCTTC.

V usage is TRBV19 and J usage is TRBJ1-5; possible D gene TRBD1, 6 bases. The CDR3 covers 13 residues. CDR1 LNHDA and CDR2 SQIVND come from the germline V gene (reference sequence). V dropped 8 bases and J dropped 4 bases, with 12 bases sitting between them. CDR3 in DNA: TGTGCCAGTCACAGGGTTGGTAATCAGCCCCAGCATTTT. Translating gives CASHRVGNQPQHF.

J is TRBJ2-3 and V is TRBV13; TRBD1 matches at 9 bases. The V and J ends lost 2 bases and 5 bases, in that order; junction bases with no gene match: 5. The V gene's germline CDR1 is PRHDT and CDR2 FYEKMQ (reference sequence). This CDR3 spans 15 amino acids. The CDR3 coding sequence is TGTGCCAGCAGCTTATTCGGACAGGGGCGAGATACGCAGTATTTT. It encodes CASSLFGQGRDTQYF.

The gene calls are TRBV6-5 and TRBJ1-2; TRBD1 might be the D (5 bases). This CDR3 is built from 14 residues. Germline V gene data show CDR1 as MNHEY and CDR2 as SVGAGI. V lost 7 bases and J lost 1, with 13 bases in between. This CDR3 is CASNPGGYNYGYTF. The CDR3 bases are TGTGCCAGCAATCCCGGGGGATATAACTATGGCTACACCTTC.

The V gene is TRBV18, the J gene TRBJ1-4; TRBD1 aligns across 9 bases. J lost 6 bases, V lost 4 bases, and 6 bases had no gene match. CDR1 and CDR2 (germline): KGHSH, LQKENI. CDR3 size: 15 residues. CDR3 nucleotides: TGTGCCAGCTCACTTTACAGGGGGCGCGATGAAAAACTGTTTTTT. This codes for CASSLYRGRDEKLFF.

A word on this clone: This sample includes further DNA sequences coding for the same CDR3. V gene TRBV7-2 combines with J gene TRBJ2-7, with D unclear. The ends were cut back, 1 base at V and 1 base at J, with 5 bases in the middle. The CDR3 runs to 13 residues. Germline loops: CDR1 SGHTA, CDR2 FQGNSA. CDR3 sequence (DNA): TGTGCCAGCAGCTTAGACAGTTCCTACGAGCAGTACTTC. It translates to CASSLDSSYEQYF. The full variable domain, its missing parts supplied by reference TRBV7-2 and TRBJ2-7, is GAGVSQSPSNKVTEKGKDVELRCDPISGHTALYWYRQSLGQGLEFLIYFQGNSAPDKSGLPSDRFSAERTGGSVSTLTIQRTQQEDSAVYLCASSLDSSYEQYFGPGTRLTVT.

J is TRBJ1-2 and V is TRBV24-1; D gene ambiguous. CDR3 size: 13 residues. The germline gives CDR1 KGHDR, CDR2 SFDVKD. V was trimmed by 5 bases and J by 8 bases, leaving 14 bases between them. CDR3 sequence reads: CATSVAVGRGYTF. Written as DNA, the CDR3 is TGTGCCACCAGTGTCGCCGTGGGCCGGGGCTACACCTTC.

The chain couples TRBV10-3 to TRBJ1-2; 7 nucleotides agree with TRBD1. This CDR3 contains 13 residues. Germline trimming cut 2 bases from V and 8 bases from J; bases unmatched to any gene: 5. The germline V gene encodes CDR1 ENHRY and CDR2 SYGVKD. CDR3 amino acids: CAISEPQGQGYTF. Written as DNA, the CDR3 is TGTGCCATCAGTGAGCCACAGGGGCAGGGCTACACCTTC.

CDR3 amino acids: CASSFSFPGIGELFF. The CDR3 nucleotides are TGTGCCAGCAGTTTTTCCTTCCCGGGGATCGGGGAGCTGTTTTTT. V is TRBV27 and J is TRBJ2-2; D might be TRBD2 (5 bases). With 3 bases removed from V and 7 bases from J, the gap between germline ends came to 15 bases. The CDR3 extends over 15 amino acids. Germline lookup yields CDR1 MNHEY and CDR2 SMNVEV (reference sequence).

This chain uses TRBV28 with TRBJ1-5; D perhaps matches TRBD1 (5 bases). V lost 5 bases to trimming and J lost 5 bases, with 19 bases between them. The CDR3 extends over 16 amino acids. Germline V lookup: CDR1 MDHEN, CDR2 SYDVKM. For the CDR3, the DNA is TGTGCCAGCAGTACAACCCTCGACGGAGGGGATCAGCCCCAGCATTTT. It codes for CASSTTLDGGDQPQHF.

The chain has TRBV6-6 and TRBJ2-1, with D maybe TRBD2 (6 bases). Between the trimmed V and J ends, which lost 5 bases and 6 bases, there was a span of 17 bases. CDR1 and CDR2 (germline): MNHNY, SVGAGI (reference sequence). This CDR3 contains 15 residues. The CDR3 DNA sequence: TGTGCCAGCAGTACGGGGGATCGGTGGGGCAATGAGCAGTTCTTC. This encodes CASSTGDRWGNEQFF.

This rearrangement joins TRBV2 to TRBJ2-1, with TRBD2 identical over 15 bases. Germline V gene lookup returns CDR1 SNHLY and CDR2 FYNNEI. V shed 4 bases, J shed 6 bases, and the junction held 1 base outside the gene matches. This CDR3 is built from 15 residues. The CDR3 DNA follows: TGTGCCAGCAGTGCGGGACTAGCGGGAGGCAATGAGCAGTTCTTC. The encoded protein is CASSAGLAGGNEQFF.

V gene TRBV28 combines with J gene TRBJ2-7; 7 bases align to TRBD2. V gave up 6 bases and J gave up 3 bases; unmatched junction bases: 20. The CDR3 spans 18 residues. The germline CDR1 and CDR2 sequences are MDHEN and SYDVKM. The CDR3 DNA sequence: TGTGCCAGCAGCCACAGGCTCGAGGGCGGGAGTGGGCGCTACGAGCAGTACTTC. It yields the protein CASSHRLEGGSGRYEQYF.